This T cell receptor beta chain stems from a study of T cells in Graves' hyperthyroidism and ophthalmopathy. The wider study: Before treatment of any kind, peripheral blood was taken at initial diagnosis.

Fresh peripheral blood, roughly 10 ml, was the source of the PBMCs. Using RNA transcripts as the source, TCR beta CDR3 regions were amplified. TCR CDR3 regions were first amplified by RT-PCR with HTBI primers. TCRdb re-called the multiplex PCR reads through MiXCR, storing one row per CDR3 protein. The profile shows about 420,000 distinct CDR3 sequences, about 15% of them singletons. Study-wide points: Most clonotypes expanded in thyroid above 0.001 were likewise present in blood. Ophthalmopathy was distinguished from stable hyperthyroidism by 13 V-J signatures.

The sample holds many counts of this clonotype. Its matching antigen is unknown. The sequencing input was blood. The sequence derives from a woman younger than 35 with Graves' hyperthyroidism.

CDR3 in DNA: TGTGCCAGCAGTTCACCGACAGGGGGCTTGGATGAAAAACTGTTTTTT. Translation gives CASSSPTGGLDEKLFF. This rearrangement joins TRBV12-3 or TRBV12-4 to TRBJ1-4; 10 bases align to TRBD1. The J segment lost 6 bases and the V segment lost 4 bases, leaving 8 bases of the junction unmatched. This CDR3 has 16 amino acids.